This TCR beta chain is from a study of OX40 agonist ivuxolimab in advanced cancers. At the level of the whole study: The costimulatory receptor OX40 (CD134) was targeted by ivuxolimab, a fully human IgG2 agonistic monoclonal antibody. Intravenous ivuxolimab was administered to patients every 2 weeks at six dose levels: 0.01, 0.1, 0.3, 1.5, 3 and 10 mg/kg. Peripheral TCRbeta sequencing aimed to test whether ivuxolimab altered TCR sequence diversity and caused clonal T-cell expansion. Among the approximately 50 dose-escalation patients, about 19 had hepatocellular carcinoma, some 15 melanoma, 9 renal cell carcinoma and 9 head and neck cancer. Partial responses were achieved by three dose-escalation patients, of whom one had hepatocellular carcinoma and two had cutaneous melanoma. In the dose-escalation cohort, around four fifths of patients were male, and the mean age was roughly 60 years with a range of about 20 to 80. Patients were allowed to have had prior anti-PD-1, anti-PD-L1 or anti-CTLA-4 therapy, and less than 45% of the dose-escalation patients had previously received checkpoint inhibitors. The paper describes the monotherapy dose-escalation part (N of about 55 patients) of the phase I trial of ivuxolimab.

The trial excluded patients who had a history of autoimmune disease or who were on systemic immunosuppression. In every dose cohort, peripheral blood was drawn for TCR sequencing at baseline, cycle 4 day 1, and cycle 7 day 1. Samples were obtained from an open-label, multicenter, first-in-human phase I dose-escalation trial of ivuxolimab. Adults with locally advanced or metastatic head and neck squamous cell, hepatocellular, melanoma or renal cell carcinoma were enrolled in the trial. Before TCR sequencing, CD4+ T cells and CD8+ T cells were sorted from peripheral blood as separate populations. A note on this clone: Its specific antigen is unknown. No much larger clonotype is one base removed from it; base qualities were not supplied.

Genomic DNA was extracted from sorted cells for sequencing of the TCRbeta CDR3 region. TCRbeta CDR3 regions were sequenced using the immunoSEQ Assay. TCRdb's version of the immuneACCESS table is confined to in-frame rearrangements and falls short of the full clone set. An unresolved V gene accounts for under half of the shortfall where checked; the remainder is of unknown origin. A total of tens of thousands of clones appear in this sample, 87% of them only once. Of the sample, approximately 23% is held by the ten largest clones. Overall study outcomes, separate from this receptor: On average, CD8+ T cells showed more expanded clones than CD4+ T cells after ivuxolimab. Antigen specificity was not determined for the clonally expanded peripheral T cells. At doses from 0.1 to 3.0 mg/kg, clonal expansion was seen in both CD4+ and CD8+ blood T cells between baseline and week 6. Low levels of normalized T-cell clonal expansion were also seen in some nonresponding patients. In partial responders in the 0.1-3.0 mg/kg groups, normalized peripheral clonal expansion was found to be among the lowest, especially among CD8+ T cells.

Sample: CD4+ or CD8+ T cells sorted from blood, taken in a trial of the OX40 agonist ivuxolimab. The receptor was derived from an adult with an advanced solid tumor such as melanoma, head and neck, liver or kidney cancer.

The DNA sequence is given as TGTGCCAGCAGTGCGCTCCCGGGACGATTTTACGAGCAGTACTTC. It is translated as CASSALPGRFYEQYF. This chain joins TRBV2 to TRBJ2-5; the D call is tentative, TRBD1 or TRBD2, as each matches 5 bases. The J call may be faulty, since TRBJ2-7 better matches the DNA end. The CDR3 measures 15 amino acids from cysteine to phenylalanine. Left in the record is the CDR3 DNA by itself, 45 bases read in frame from the first base. CDR1 and CDR2 (SNHLY, FYNNEI) derive from the germline V gene.